The rows below give T cell receptor beta chains drawn from one sample of a study of response to subunit inactivated influenza vaccine. A single record per CDR3 protein comes from TCRdb applying MiXCR to the RT-PCR reads. The table lists 700,000 to 800,000 distinct CDR3 sequences, about 18% of them singletons. The sample in question was PBMCs from blood, obtained more than 4 days after vaccination. The receptors shown here come from a man aged 50-59 years who received an inactivated influenza vaccine. CDR3s include the opening cysteine and the closing phenylalanine or tryptophan. The order of the fields is D gene, V gene, J gene, clone size, CDR3 DNA, CDR3 protein. D genes are given only for firm matches. Not every row has a clone size; where given, it reads once, few, many or a size class.

>TRBD1|TRBV20-1|TRBJ1-5|many
TGCAGTGCAACCGGGACAGGGGTTTATCAGCCCCAGCATTTT
CSATGTGVYQPQHF
>NA|TRBV20-1|TRBJ2-1|few
TGCAGTGCTAGTGGTGCCGCAAGCTCCTACAATGAGCAGTTCTTC
CSASGAASSYNEQFF
>NA|TRBV12-3/TRBV12-4|TRBJ2-7|many
TGTGCCAGCAGTTTCTACTCGGTAGAACCCCAAGAGCAGTACTTC
CASSFYSVEPQEQYF
>NA|TRBV20-1|TRBJ1-5|NA
TGCAGTGCTAGCGGGGGAAATCAGCCCCAGCATTTT
CSASGGNQPQHF
>NA|TRBV11-2|TRBJ2-2|few
TGTGCCAGCAGCTTAGAGCGCCACCCGAACACCGGGGAGCTGTTTTTT
CASSLERHPNTGELFF
>NA|TRBV7-8|TRBJ1-1|few
TGTGCCAGCAGCTTAATTTCTTTTGGGGTGGGCACTGAAGCTTTCTTT
CASSLISFGVGTEAFF
>TRBD1|TRBV7-2|TRBJ2-7|NA
TGTGCCAGCAGCGTAGGGCGACAGGGGGGCGAGCAGTACTTC
CASSVGRQGGEQYF
>NA|TRBV20-1|TRBJ2-7|NA
TGCAGTGCTAGCGTGGGGGGCTCCGAGCAGTACTTC
CSASVGGSEQYF
>NA|TRBV4-1|TRBJ2-5|many
TGCGCCAGCAGCCAAGACCCCTCGGAGACCCAGTACTTC
CASSQDPSETQYF
>TRBD1|TRBV25-1|TRBJ2-1|few
TGTGCCAGCAGCCCCCTGGGACAGAGGGAGCAGTTCTTC
CASSPLGQREQFF
>NA|TRBV4-3|TRBJ2-7|many
TGCGCCAGCAGCCCGAGGGCAGGGAACTACGAGCAGTACTTC
CASSPRAGNYEQYF
>TRBD1|TRBV29-1|TRBJ2-2|few
TGCAGCGTCGGTCCCGGGACAGGGTCGACCGGGGAGCTGTTTTTT
CSVGPGTGSTGELFF
>TRBD1|TRBV5-1|TRBJ2-2|NA
TGCGCCAGCAGCTTCACCGGGACAGCGAACACCGGGGAGCTGTTTTTT
CASSFTGTANTGELFF
>TRBD1|TRBV12-5|TRBJ1-1|few
TGTGCTAGTGGTTATGGACAGGGGGGTTTCACTGAAGCTTTCTTT
CASGYGQGGFTEAFF
>TRBD2|TRBV20-1|TRBJ2-3|NA
TGCAGTGCTAGAGATGGTGTGGGGAGGGCAGATACGCAGTATTTT
CSARDGVGRADTQYF
>NA|TRBV5-1|TRBJ1-5|NA
TGCGCCAGCAGCTTGGCCGTTAGGGGAGACGATCAGCCCCAGCATTTT
CASSLAVRGDDQPQHF
>TRBD2|TRBV15|TRBJ2-3|NA
TGTGCCACCAGCAGAGATCGGGCTAGCGGGACTAGCACAGATACGCAGTATTTT
CATSRDRASGTSTDTQYF
>TRBD2|TRBV5-1|TRBJ2-5|NA
TGCGCCAGCAGCCCTGGACTAGCGGGAGGGTACGGCCTACAAGAGACCCAGTACTTC
CASSPGLAGGYGLQETQYF
>NA|TRBV20-1|TRBJ1-2|many
TGCAGTGCCCTAAACATCGGGACGTTCGGCTACACCTTC
CSALNIGTFGYTF
>TRBD2|TRBV5-1|TRBJ2-1|few
TGCGCCTCCGAGGGAGGGGCCTTCTCGGGGGAGCAGTTCTTC
CASEGGAFSGEQFF
>TRBD2|TRBV7-3|TRBJ2-1|many
TGTGCCAGCAGCTTAACACTAGCGGGATCCCACAATGAGCAGTTCTTC
CASSLTLAGSHNEQFF
>TRBD2|TRBV12-3/TRBV12-4|TRBJ2-3|NA
TGTGCCAGCAGTTTTGATCGTCCGGGGGGGCCAGCAGATACGCAGTATTTT
CASSFDRPGGPADTQYF
>NA|TRBV9|TRBJ2-3|few
TGTGCCAGCAGCGCCTTTCCTTGGCCTACGGGGACAGATACGCAGTATTTT
CASSAFPWPTGTDTQYF
>NA|TRBV4-2|TRBJ1-6|NA
TGTGCCAGCAGCCAAGAATGGGTCTTGACTTATAATTCACCCCTCCACTTT
CASSQEWVLTYNSPLHF
>NA|TRBV15|TRBJ2-7|NA
TGTGCCACCAACCTCAAGACAGCTCCTTCCTACGAGCAGTACTTC
CATNLKTAPSYEQYF
>TRBD2|TRBV12-3/TRBV12-4|TRBJ2-7|NA
TGTGCCAGCAGTCAAGGAGGAGTAGCGGGAGTTCTGTACGAGCAGTACTTC
CASSQGGVAGVLYEQYF
>NA|TRBV4-2|TRBJ2-5|many
TGTGCCAGCAGCCACGGACGGTACCAAGAGACCCAGTACTTC
CASSHGRYQETQYF
>NA|TRBV7-9|TRBJ2-1|NA
TGTGCCAGCAGCTTAAGTGTTAGCAGGAATGAGCAGTTCTTC
CASSLSVSRNEQFF
>TRBD2|TRBV6-2/TRBV6-3|TRBJ2-4|NA
TGTGCCAGCACCCCGGCGGCTAGCGGGAGGAAGCCAGTAGCCAAAAACATTCAGTACTTC
CASTPAASGRKPVAKNIQYF
>NA|TRBV25-1|TRBJ2-1|NA
TGTGCCACCGGGACAATGGCGGGGTATAGCAATGAGCAGTTCTTC
CATGTMAGYSNEQFF
>TRBD2|TRBV3-1|TRBJ2-7|many
TGTGCCAGCAGCCAAGTAGCGGGGGGACCGGCATACGAGCAGTACTTC
CASSQVAGGPAYEQYF
>NA|TRBV29-1|TRBJ2-5|few
TGCAGCGTGGAACAGGGCGTGGGACGCGAGACCCAGTACTTC
CSVEQGVGRETQYF
>TRBD1|TRBV7-2|TRBJ1-6|many
TGTGCCAGCAGCTTCGGACAGGGGAACTCACCCCTCCACTTT
CASSFGQGNSPLHF
>TRBD1|TRBV5-1|TRBJ2-2|NA
TGCGCCAGCACCGCAGGGGGCGCAATCGGGGAGCTGTTTTTT
CASTAGGAIGELFF
>NA|TRBV13|TRBJ2-7|few
TGTGCCAGCAGCTCGTGGGACACCGCCTACGAGCAGTACTTC
CASSSWDTAYEQYF
>NA|TRBV4-2|TRBJ2-5|NA
TGTGCCAGCAGCCAAGACCCCTGGGACGGCCGGAATACGGAGACCCAGTACTTC
CASSQDPWDGRNTETQYF
>NA|TRBV25-1|TRBJ2-2|many
TGTGCCAGCAGTGGGCACGGGGAGCTGTTTTTT
CASSGHGELFF